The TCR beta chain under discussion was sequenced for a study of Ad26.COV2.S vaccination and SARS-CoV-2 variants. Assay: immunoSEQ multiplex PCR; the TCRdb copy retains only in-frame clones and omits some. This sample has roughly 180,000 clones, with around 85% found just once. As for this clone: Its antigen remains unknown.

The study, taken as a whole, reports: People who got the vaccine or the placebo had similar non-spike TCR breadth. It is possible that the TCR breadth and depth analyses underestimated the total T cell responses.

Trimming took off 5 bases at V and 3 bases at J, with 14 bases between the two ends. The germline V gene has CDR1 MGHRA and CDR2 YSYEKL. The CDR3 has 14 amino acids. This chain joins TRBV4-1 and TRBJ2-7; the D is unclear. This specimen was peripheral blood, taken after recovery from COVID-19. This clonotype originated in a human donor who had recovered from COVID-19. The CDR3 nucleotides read TGCGCCAGCAGCTACCAACAAATGGGCTACGAGCAGTACTTC. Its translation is CASSYQQMGYEQYF.